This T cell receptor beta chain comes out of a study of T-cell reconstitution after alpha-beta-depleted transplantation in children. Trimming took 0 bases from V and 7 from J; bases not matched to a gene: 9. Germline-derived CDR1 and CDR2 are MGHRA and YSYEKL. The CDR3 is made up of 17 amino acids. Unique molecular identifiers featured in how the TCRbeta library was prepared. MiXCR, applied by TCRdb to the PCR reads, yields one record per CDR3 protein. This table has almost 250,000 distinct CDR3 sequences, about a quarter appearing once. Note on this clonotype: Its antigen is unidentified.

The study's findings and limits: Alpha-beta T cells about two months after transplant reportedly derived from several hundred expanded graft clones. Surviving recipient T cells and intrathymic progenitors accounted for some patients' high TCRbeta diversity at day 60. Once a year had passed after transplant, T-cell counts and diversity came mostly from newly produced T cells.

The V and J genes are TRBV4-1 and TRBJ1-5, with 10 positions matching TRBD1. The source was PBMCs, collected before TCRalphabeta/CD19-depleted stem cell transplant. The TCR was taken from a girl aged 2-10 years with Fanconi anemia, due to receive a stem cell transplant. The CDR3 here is CASSQDHLGTGDQPQHF. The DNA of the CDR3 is TGCGCCAGCAGCCAAGATCACCTCGGGACAGGGGACCAGCCCCAGCATTTT.